Each of the 13 T cell receptor beta chains below was sequenced from the same sample in a study of response to subunit inactivated influenza vaccine. In TCRdb, the RT-PCR reads were re-called with MiXCR into one record per CDR3 protein. The table records more than 450,000 distinct CDR3 sequences, approximately 11% of them present only once. These same records also appear under a second study, on T cells expressing NK-cell markers. That investigation notes: With UMIs, 5'RACE template switching was used to make TCR beta cDNA.

The sequencing used PBMCs from blood, collected on the day of vaccination. The source is a middle-aged man who received an inactivated influenza vaccine.

The CDR3 loop reads CASRRDRVVRSSYNEQFF. DNA of the CDR3: TGTGCCAGCAGAAGGGACAGGGTAGTACGCAGCTCCTACAATGAGCAGTTCTTC. The chain links TRBV12-3 or TRBV12-4 to TRBJ2-1; the match to TRBD1 covers 9 bases. The CDR3 sequence is 18 residues long. J was trimmed by 0 bases and V by 6 bases; bases with no gene match: 12.

This clonotype appeared a few times. This rearrangement joins TRBV3-1 to TRBJ1-1; 7 bases line up with TRBD1. The CDR3 has 13 amino acids. In germline, CDR1 is LGHDT, CDR2 YNNKEL (reference sequence). V lost 5 bases and J lost 4; bases outside the gene matches: 4. The CDR3 DNA is TGTGCCAGCAGCACGACAGGGACCACTGAAGCTTTCTTT. Translated, it gives CASSTTGTTEAFF.

This clonotype came up a few times. The chain recombines TRBV7-3 with TRBJ2-5; 7 positions match TRBD1. Per the germline V gene, CDR1 is SGHTA and CDR2 is FQGTGA. The CDR3 runs to 13 residues. V shed 5 bases, J shed 5 bases, and the junction held 5 bases outside the gene matches. The CDR3 sequence: CASSVTGSETQYF. The CDR3 coding sequence is TGTGCCAGCAGCGTGACAGGGTCGGAGACCCAGTACTTC.

This clonotype was seen many times. The chain uses TRBV20-1 and TRBJ2-5; 8 bases are a match to TRBD2. The germline gives CDR1 DFQATT, CDR2 SNEGSKA (reference sequence). The CDR3 sequence is 15 residues long. V shed 1 base and J 2 bases; nucleotides not matched to a gene: 6. The CDR3 loop is CSARGRAGEQETQYF. The CDR3 DNA reads as TGCAGTGCTAGAGGACGAGCGGGGGAGCAAGAGACCCAGTACTTC.

This clonotype was counted many times. This sequence joins TRBV7-2 and TRBJ2-7; D may correspond to TRBD1 or TRBD2 (6 bases each). V lost 4 bases, J lost 4 bases, and 17 bases lay in between. Germline CDR1 and CDR2: SGHTA and FQGNSA. The CDR3 length is 15 residues. The CDR3 region is CASSSPITGRYEQYF. Written as DNA, the CDR3 is TGTGCCAGCAGCTCCCCAATTACAGGGAGGTACGAGCAGTACTTC.

J is TRBJ2-1 and V is TRBV7-8; TRBD2 might be the D (5 bases). V shed 2 bases and J shed 7 bases, with 27 bases lying between them. The CDR3 is 19 amino acids. Germline-derived CDR1 and CDR2 are SGHVS and FQNEAQ. The CDR3 is CASSLIGGSGLYLENEQFF. CDR3 nucleotides: TGTGCCAGCAGCTTAATTGGCGGGTCAGGCTTATACCTGGAGAATGAGCAGTTCTTC.

The J gene is TRBJ2-1, the V gene TRBV27, with D unclear. CDR3 length: 13 residues. Germline values: CDR1 MNHEY, CDR2 SMNVEV (reference sequence). V lost 11 bases and J 2 bases, leaving 13 bases between the germline ends. CDR3: CASQTGPYNEQFF. The CDR3 region has the DNA TGTGCCTCACAGACGGGTCCCTACAATGAGCAGTTCTTC.

Here the CDR3 reads CASIRSGTGGLTDTQYF. CDR3 DNA: TGTGCCAGCATCCGGTCCGGGACAGGGGGACTCACAGATACGCAGTATTTT. The V gene is TRBV7-9, the J gene TRBJ2-3, with TRBD1 matching 11 bases. V was pared by 7 bases and J by 2 bases, with 11 bases of the junction left unmatched. This CDR3 spans 17 amino acids. The germline V gene encodes CDR1 SEHNR and CDR2 FQNEAQ (reference sequence).

The chain is built from TRBV11-2 and TRBJ2-1; 11 bases are shared with TRBD2. CDR3 size: 19 residues. V gave up 5 bases and J gave up 0 bases; unmatched junction bases: 12. The V gene's germline CDR1 is SGHAT and CDR2 FQNNGV. The CDR3 is CASSPRVAGGLSSYNEQFF. The CDR3 nucleotides are TGTGCCAGCAGCCCCCGGGTAGCGGGGGGGTTGAGCTCCTACAATGAGCAGTTCTTC.

V gene TRBV12-3 or TRBV12-4 combines with J gene TRBJ2-7; TRBD2 aligns across 7 bases. V gave up 6 bases and J gave up 2 bases; unmatched junction bases: 7. The CDR3 is 14 residues long. The CDR3 region is CASRPSGPPYEQYF. DNA of the CDR3: TGTGCCAGCAGACCTAGCGGACCCCCCTACGAGCAGTACTTC.

This clonotype came up a few times. The V call is TRBV30, the J call TRBJ1-6; 9 positions match TRBD1. Germline CDR1 and CDR2: GTSNPN and SVGIG (reference sequence). V shed 6 bases and J 3 bases; nucleotides not matched to a gene: 6. The CDR3 sequence is 15 residues long. CDR3 sequence reads: CACTGGSLYNSPLHF. In nucleotides, the CDR3 is TGTGCCTGTACAGGGGGCTCCCTCTATAATTCACCCCTCCACTTT.

This clonotype was recorded a few times. CDR3 protein: CASSPKGADYEQYF. In DNA, the CDR3 is TGTGCCAGCAGCCCAAAGGGGGCGGACTACGAGCAGTACTTC. V and J are TRBV7-9 and TRBJ2-7; 7 bases agree with TRBD1. The CDR3 has 14 amino acids. Trimming removed 5 bases from V and 3 bases from J; junction bases left unmatched: 7. Germline CDR1 is SEHNR and CDR2 is FQNEAQ (reference sequence). Looking up the rest from reference TRBV7-9 and TRBJ2-7 gives the full variable domain: DTGVSQNPRHKITKRGQNVTFRCDPISEHNRLYWYRQTLGQGPEFLTYFQNEAQLEKSRLLSDRFSAERPKGSFSTLEIQRTEQGDSAMYLCASSPKGADYEQYFGPGTRLTVT.

This clonotype turned up a few times. This chain uses TRBV2 with TRBJ1-5, with D possibly matching TRBD1 (5 bases). The CDR3 is 16 amino acids. The germline gives CDR1 SNHLY, CDR2 FYNNEI. Trimming cost V 1 base and J 1 base, with 11 bases left between them. CDR3 loop: CASSEEAGISNQPQHF. The CDR3 nucleotides read TGTGCCAGCAGTGAAGAGGCAGGGATAAGCAATCAGCCCCAGCATTTT.